Shown below are 31 T cell receptor beta chains from a single sample sequenced in a study of shared clonotypes between healthy human individuals. Assay: immunoSEQ multiplex PCR; the TCRdb copy retains only in-frame clones and omits some. In the table there are some 470,000 clones, approximately 80% of which are singletons. Sequences were obtained from PBMCs. Receptors were obtained from a woman aged 35 to 49 in good health. Some clones in this sample may be carry-over from other donors' samples.

Only one count was recorded for this clone. The V and J genes are TRBV5-1 and TRBJ2-3, with 8 positions matching TRBD2. Germline assignment: CDR1 SGHRS and CDR2 YFSETQ. This CDR3 has 16 amino acids. The ends lost 0 bases at V and 4 bases at J; junction bases unmatched: 7. The CDR3 loop is CASSLGVVGRADTQYF. DNA of the CDR3: TGCGCCAGCAGCTTGGGGGTAGTCGGGAGGGCAGATACGCAGTATTTT.

V is TRBV7-3 and J is TRBJ2-2; D is ambiguous. The V gene's germline CDR1 is SGHTA and CDR2 FQGTGA. The CDR3 extends over 17 amino acids. V shed 5 bases and J shed 1 base, with 17 bases lying between them. CDR3 sequence: CASSPLTGALNTGELFF. The DNA of the CDR3 is TGTGCCAGCAGCCCCTTAACTGGCGCGTTGAACACCGGGGAGCTGTTTTTT.

The table lists this clone with a count of one. The chain joins TRBV19 to TRBJ2-2; TRBD2 agrees at 9 bases. Germline CDR1 and CDR2: LNHDA and SQIVND (reference sequence). V lost 4 bases and J lost 5; bases outside the gene matches: 11. This CDR3 is built from 17 residues. The CDR3 region has the DNA TGTGCCAGTAGTACCCCCTGGGGAGCGGGAGGAACCGGGGAGCTGTTTTTT. It codes for CASSTPWGAGGTGELFF.

CDR3 loop: CASSEKTGYSGNTIYF. The CDR3 coding sequence is TGTGCCAGCAGCGAGAAAACAGGATACTCTGGAAACACCATATATTTT. The chain combines TRBV2 with TRBJ1-3; possible D gene TRBD1, 5 bases. The CDR3 has 16 residues. V was shortened by 6 bases and J by 0 bases, with 15 bases between the two germline ends. Germline loops: CDR1 SNHLY, CDR2 FYNNEI.

V usage is TRBV7-3 and J usage is TRBJ2-1, with 10 positions matching TRBD1. The germline V gene has CDR1 SGHTA and CDR2 FQGTGA. The CDR3 spans 16 residues. V lost 0 bases to trimming and J lost 8 bases; unmatched junction nucleotides: 7. CDR3 residues: CASSLTGGQGRDEQFF. The CDR3 nucleotides are TGTGCCAGCAGCTTAACTGGGGGACAGGGGCGCGATGAGCAGTTCTTC.

This clone has just one count. The genes are TRBV4-1 and TRBJ2-1, with TRBD2 matching over 12 bases. J lost 6 bases, V lost 6 bases, and 6 bases had no gene match. The CDR3 is 15 residues long. The V gene's germline CDR1 is MGHRA and CDR2 YSYEKL. As DNA, the CDR3 is TGCGCCAGCAGACCCGGACTAGCGGGGACCAATGAGCAGTTCTTC. Translation gives CASRPGLAGTNEQFF.

This clone was detected only once. The gene calls are TRBV6-1 and TRBJ2-7; D is possibly TRBD1 (5 bases). The V gene's germline CDR1 is MNHNS and CDR2 SASEGT. The V gene lost 0 bases and the J gene lost 2 bases, with 20 bases spanning the gap. The CDR3 spans 18 residues. This CDR3 reads CASSEALNQGSDPYEQYF. As DNA, the CDR3 is TGTGCCAGCAGTGAAGCGTTAAATCAGGGTTCTGATCCCTACGAGCAGTACTTC.

This clone appeared many times. J is TRBJ2-2 and V is TRBV10-3; D is uncertain. Germline lookup yields CDR1 ENHRY and CDR2 SYGVKD. Trimming pared 4 bases from V and 5 bases from J, leaving 5 bases between. The CDR3 loop spans 12 amino acids. The CDR3 spells CAISGQTGELFF. The CDR3 nucleotides are TGTGCCATCAGTGGACAAACCGGGGAGCTGTTTTTT.

This sequence joins TRBV2 and TRBJ2-3; tentative D call: TRBD2 (5 bases). The CDR3 consists of 12 residues. Trimming cost V 8 bases and J 11 bases, with 17 bases left between them. The V gene's germline CDR1 is SNHLY and CDR2 FYNNEI. The CDR3 coding sequence is TGTGCCAGCTCCTTAGAACGGGGTGGGCAGTATTTT. As protein: CASSLERGGQYF.

DNA for the CDR3: TGCGCCAGCAGCTTGGGAGGGGATGGTGACTACGAGCAGTACTTC. Translation: CASSLGGDGDYEQYF. The chain joins TRBV5-1 to TRBJ2-7; the D gene could be TRBD1 or TRBD2 (5 bases each). The CDR3 has 15 residues. Trimming removed 0 bases at V and 3 bases at J, with 13 bases between. Looked up from germline, CDR1 is SGHRS and CDR2 is YFSETQ.

Points on this clone: This may stem from a read error, because a much larger clone lies one nucleotide away. In the same sample, other DNA sequences code for this CDR3. This chain uses TRBV7-2 with TRBJ2-5, with D perhaps matching TRBD1 or TRBD2 (6 bases each). Trimming shortened V by 1 base and J by 2 bases, and 11 bases separated the two germline ends. Germline-derived CDR1 and CDR2 are SGHTA and FQGNSA. The CDR3 is 15 amino acids. DNA for the CDR3: TGTGCCAGCAGCTTAGGGGGGGCAGGGCAAGAGACCCAGTACTTC. It translates to CASSLGGAGQETQYF.

This chain joins TRBV5-1 and TRBJ2-1; D remains ambiguous. V lost 0 bases and J 12 bases, leaving 13 bases between the germline ends. The CDR3 consists of 13 residues. Germline V gene sequence: CDR1 SGHRS, CDR2 YFSETQ. The CDR3 here is CASSLESSSGQFF. The CDR3, as DNA: TGCGCCAGCAGCTTGGAAAGTAGTTCAGGGCAGTTCTTC.

Comment on this clone: A read error is possible here, since a much larger clone lies one base away. The rearrangement links TRBV7-9 to TRBJ2-5; no firm D call. The CDR3 sequence is 10 residues long. The germline V gene has CDR1 SEHNR and CDR2 FQNEAQ (reference sequence). Trimming removed 1 base from V and 6 bases from J, with 0 bases in between. For the CDR3, the DNA is TGTGCCAGCAGCTTAGAGACCCAGTACTTC. Protein: CASSLETQYF. The complete variable domain, with remaining parts taken from reference TRBV7-9 and TRBJ2-5, reads DTGVSQNPRHKITKRGQNVTFRCDPISEHNRLYWYRQTLGQGPEFLTYFQNEAQLEKSRLLSDRFSAERPKGSFSTLEIQRTEQGDSAMYLCASSLETQYFGPGTRLLVL.

The rearrangement uses TRBV15 and TRBJ2-3; 8 bases are shared with TRBD2. Germline CDR1 LNHNV, CDR2 YYDKDF (reference sequence). The V and J ends lost 1 base and 9 bases, in that order; junction bases with no gene match: 9. The CDR3 is 15 amino acids. The CDR3 region is CATSRGWAGGRTQYF. CDR3 bases: TGTGCCACCAGCAGAGGATGGGCGGGAGGTCGGACGCAGTATTTT.

This rearrangement joins TRBV7-9 to TRBJ2-2; D not resolved. CDR3 length: 12 residues. Per germline, CDR1 SEHNR and CDR2 FQNEAQ (reference sequence). V gave up 10 bases and J gave up 7 bases, with 13 bases separating them. The CDR3 DNA reads as TGTGCCACAGTCGATCGTGGCGGGGAGCTGTTTTTT. This gives the protein CATVDRGGELFF.

This chain joins TRBV19 and TRBJ2-5; 8 bases fit TRBD1. The J call may be in error: the DNA end matches TRBJ2-7 better. Germline loops: CDR1 LNHDA, CDR2 SQIVND (reference sequence). This CDR3 comprises 13 residues. CDR3 sequence: CASRTTGEHEQYF. The DNA of the CDR3 is TGTGCCAGTAGGACGACAGGGGAACACGAGCAGTACTTC.

In its sample, this clone was seen a few times. The genes are TRBV4-2 and TRBJ1-1; 9 bases agree with TRBD1. The junction had 10 bases not matched to a gene; V was cut back by 0 bases and J by 2 bases. The germline V gene has CDR1 LGHNA and CDR2 YNFKEQ. This CDR3 is built from 18 residues. The CDR3 here is CASSQEVAAGQGNTEAFF. The CDR3 DNA reads as TGTGCCAGCAGCCAAGAGGTGGCCGCGGGACAGGGAAACACTGAAGCTTTCTTT.

The CDR3 loop is CATSRGGSSGANVLTF. CDR3 DNA sequence: TGTGCCACCAGCAGAGGTGGATCCTCTGGGGCCAACGTCCTGACTTTC. The chain is built from TRBV15 and TRBJ2-6; the D is unclear. V was pared by 1 base and J by 0 bases, with 7 bases between. The CDR3 extends over 16 amino acids. Germline V gene data show CDR1 as LNHNV and CDR2 as YYDKDF (reference sequence).

V is TRBV10-2 and J is TRBJ1-2; D unclear. This CDR3 has 12 residues. CDR1 is WSHSY and CDR2 is SAAADI in the germline V gene. Trimming left V 6 bases short and J 3 bases short, with 8 bases between. CDR3 amino acids: CASRKDDYGYTF. The CDR3 DNA reads as TGCGCCAGCAGGAAAGACGACTATGGCTACACCTTC.

The rearrangement joins TRBV10-2 to TRBJ1-5, with D hard to call. CDR3 size: 13 residues. CDR1 WSHSY and CDR2 SAAADI come from the germline V gene. Deletions cut 5 bases from V and 6 bases from J, with 11 bases between. The CDR3 DNA reads as TGCGCCAGCAGTACGGGGTCCGGTCAGCCCCAGCATTTT. Its protein is CASSTGSGQPQHF.

Comments on this clone: This sample also contains other DNA sequences that code for the same CDR3. The gene calls are TRBV30 and TRBJ2-5; D possibly corresponds to TRBD2 (6 bases). CDR1 is GTSNPN, CDR2 SVGIG, per germline (reference sequence). There are 13 residues in the CDR3. Deletions cut 0 bases from V and 7 bases from J, with 12 bases between. Written as DNA, the CDR3 is TGTGCCTGGAGTGTGCGGGGAGGCGGGACCCAGTACTTC. Protein product: CAWSVRGGGTQYF.

This chain connects TRBV5-1 to TRBJ2-7; 8 bases are a match to TRBD2. Unmatched junction bases numbered 6, after V lost 4 bases and J lost 3 bases. The CDR3 consists of 14 residues. Germline V lookup: CDR1 SGHRS, CDR2 YFSETQ. The CDR3 nucleotides are TGCGCCAGCAGCCCCGGGGGGGGAAACTACGAGCAGTACTTC. Amino acids: CASSPGGGNYEQYF.

The genes are TRBV28 and TRBJ2-2; 10 nucleotides align to TRBD2. CDR3 length: 18 residues. The V gene end was trimmed by 2 bases and the J gene end by 6 bases; junction bases not matched to a gene: 12. CDR1 and CDR2 (germline): MDHEN, SYDVKM. The CDR3: CASSLRGMGLAGAGELFF. As DNA, the CDR3 is TGTGCCAGCAGTTTAAGGGGGATGGGGCTAGCGGGAGCCGGGGAGCTGTTTTTT.

V and J are TRBV7-2 and TRBJ2-7; 9 positions match TRBD2. V gave up 1 base and J gave up 7 bases; unmatched junction bases: 11. Germline CDR1 SGHTA, CDR2 FQGNSA. The length of the CDR3 is 16 residues. CDR3 in DNA: TGTGCCAGCAGCTTAGGGTTAGCGGGAGCGATAGAGGAGCAGTACTTC. It specifies CASSLGLAGAIEEQYF.

The table lists this clone with a few counts. The V call is TRBV5-1, the J call TRBJ2-7; 13 nucleotides agree with TRBD2. Germline V CDR1 and CDR2: SGHRS, YFSETQ. This CDR3 comprises 14 residues. J lost 5 bases, V lost 4 bases, and 3 bases had no gene match. The DNA for the CDR3 is TGCGCCAGCAGCCCCGGGACTAGCGGGAACGAGCAGTACTTC. Residues: CASSPGTSGNEQYF. Variable domain in full (rest from reference TRBV5-1 and TRBJ2-7): KAGVTQTPRYLIKTRGQQVTLSCSPISGHRSVSWYQQTPGQGLQFLFEYFSETQRNKGNFPGRFSGRQFSNSRSEMNVSTLELGDSALYLCASSPGTSGNEQYFGPGTRLTVT.

The chain recombines TRBV19 with TRBJ2-2, with D maybe TRBD1 (5 bases). In germline, CDR1 is LNHDA, CDR2 SQIVND (reference sequence). V lost 1 base, J lost 3 bases, and 9 bases lay in between. CDR3 length: 15 residues. CDR3 sequence (DNA): TGTGCCAGTAGTATAGGTGGGGCTTACACCGGGGAGCTGTTTTTT. Translated, it gives CASSIGGAYTGELFF.

This clone was counted at least ten times. Distinct nucleotide sequences in the sample also encode this CDR3. The chain joins TRBV27 to TRBJ2-7, with 7 nucleotides matching TRBD2. Germline V CDR1 and CDR2: MNHEY, SMNVEV (reference sequence). CDR3 length: 15 residues. Germline trimming cut 5 bases from V and 1 base from J; bases unmatched to any gene: 8. CDR3 in DNA: TGTGCCAGCAGTCCAGGGCCTAGCGGTTCCTACGAGCAGTACTTC. It specifies CASSPGPSGSYEQYF.

V is TRBV7-2 and J is TRBJ2-7; TRBD2 aligns across 10 bases. Germline V gives CDR1 SGHTA, CDR2 FQGNSA. The CDR3 extends over 15 amino acids. V lost 1 base and J lost 7; bases outside the gene matches: 7. The CDR3: CASSLVAGGLREQYF. CDR3 bases: TGTGCCAGCAGCTTAGTAGCGGGAGGCTTGAGAGAGCAGTACTTC.

The V gene is TRBV7-3, the J gene TRBJ1-1, with D possibly TRBD1 on 5 matching bases. Trimming took 5 bases from V and 5 from J, leaving 18 bases between them. CDR1 SGHTA and CDR2 FQGTGA come from the germline V gene. The CDR3 consists of 15 residues. The CDR3 DNA reads as TGTGCCAGCAGCCCCGCGGGGTTAGGACAAACTGAAGCTTTCTTT. It translates to CASSPAGLGQTEAFF.

V is TRBV30 and J is TRBJ2-1, with TRBD2 identical over 7 bases. From germline, CDR1 is GTSNPN and CDR2 SVGIG (reference sequence). V was pared by 5 bases and J by 9 bases, with 13 bases of the junction left unmatched. The CDR3 consists of 14 residues. Here the CDR3 reads CAWAGVAGGVEQFF. The DNA for the CDR3 is TGTGCCTGGGCTGGAGTAGCGGGTGGTGTTGAGCAGTTCTTC. Full variable domain (rest looked up from reference TRBV30 and TRBJ2-1): SQTIHQWPATLVQPVGSPLSLECTVEGTSNPNLYWYRQAAGRGLQLLFYSVGIGQISSEVPQNLSASRPQDRQFILSSKKLLLSDSGFYLCAWAGVAGGVEQFFGPGTRLTVL.

This clone was observed many times. This specimen includes other DNA sequences encoding the same CDR3. The genes are TRBV28 and TRBJ1-5; TRBD1 agrees at 9 bases. J lost 0 bases, V lost 8 bases, and 2 bases had no gene match. Looked up from germline, CDR1 is MDHEN and CDR2 is SYDVKM. The CDR3 runs to 14 residues. In DNA, the CDR3 is TGTGCCAGCCGGACAGGGGATAGCAATCAGCCCCAGCATTTT. Residues: CASRTGDSNQPQHF.